This T cell receptor (beta chain) was retrieved from a study of early T cells in non-severe SARS-CoV-2 infection. For the study at large: Bulk RNA from unsorted whole blood was sequenced; chains were unpaired.

V was cut by 1 base and J by 5 bases, with 12 bases left in between. The CDR3 spans 13 residues. The germline gives CDR1 DFQATT, CDR2 SNEGSKA (reference sequence). Each cDNA molecule carried a unique molecular identifier. TCRdb fed the 5' RACE reads into MiXCR, producing one record per CDR3 protein. Found here are tens of thousands of distinct CDR3 sequences, about 12% of them singletons; the top ten hold about 5%. This clonotype has a handful of counts. Sequenced material: whole blood. V gene TRBV20-1 combines with J gene TRBJ2-7; perhaps TRBD1 as D (6 bases). The clonotype comes from an adult who was a healthcare worker with PCR-confirmed SARS-CoV-2 infection or an uninfected control (not recorded which). The CDR3 DNA reads TGCAGTGCTAGAGTACAGGGTCCCGACGAGCAGTACTTC. It encodes CSARVQGPDEQYF.